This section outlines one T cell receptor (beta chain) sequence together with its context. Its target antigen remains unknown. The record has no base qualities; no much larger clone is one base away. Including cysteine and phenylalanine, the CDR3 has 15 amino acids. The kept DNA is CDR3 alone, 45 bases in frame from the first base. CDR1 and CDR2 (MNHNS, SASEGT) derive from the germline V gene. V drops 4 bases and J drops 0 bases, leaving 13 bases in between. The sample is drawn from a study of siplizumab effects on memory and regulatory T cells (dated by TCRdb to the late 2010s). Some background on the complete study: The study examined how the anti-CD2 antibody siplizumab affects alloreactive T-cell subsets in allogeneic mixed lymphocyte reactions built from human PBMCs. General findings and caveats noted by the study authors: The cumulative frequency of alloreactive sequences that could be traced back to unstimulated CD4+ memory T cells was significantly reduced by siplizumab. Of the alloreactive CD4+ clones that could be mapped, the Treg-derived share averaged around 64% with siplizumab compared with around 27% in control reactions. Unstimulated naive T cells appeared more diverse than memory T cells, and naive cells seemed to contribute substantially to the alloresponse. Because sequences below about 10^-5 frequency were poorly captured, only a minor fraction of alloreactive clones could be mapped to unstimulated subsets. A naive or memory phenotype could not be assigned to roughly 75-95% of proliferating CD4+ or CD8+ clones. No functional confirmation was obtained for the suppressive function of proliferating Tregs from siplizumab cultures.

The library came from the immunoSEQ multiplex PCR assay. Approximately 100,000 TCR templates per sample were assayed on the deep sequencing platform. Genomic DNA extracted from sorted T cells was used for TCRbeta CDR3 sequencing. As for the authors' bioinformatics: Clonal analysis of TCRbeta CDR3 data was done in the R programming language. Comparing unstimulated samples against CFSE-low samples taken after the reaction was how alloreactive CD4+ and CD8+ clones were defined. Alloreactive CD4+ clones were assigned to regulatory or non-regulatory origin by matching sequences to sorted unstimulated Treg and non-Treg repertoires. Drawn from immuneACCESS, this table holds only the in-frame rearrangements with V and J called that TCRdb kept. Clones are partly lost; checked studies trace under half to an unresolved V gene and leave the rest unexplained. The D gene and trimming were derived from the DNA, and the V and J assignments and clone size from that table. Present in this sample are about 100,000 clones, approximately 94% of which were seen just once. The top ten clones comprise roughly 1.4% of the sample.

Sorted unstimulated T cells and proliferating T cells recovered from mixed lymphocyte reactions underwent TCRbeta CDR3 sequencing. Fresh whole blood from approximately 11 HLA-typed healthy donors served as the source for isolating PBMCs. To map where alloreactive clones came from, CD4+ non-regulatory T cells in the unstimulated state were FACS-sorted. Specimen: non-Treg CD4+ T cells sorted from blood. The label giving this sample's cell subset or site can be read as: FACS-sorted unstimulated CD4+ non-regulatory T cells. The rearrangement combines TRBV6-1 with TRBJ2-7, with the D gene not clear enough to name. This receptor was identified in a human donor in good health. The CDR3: CASSARTPSSYEQYF. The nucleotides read TGTGCCAGCAGTGCCCGGACGCCGAGCTCCTACGAGCAGTACTTC.